What follows describes a single T cell receptor (beta chain). What it recognizes is unknown. These data come from a study of vaccination effects on CD4 cells after COVID-19. Study summary: About 2 million PBMC were placed in each well, which was supplemented with approximately 9.7 IU/ml IL-2 and around 9.4 ug/ml peptides. Overall study results and limits: In healthy vaccinees, only 1 of 255 vaccine-induced clones cross-reacted with common cold coronaviruses. Late in the post-vaccination period, infection-induced and vaccine-induced clones underwent marked clonal contraction.

After roughly ten days in culture, the CD4+ T cells were isolated. BNT162b2 vaccine or mRNA-1273 vaccine was given to participants in two doses. Fresh IL-2-containing medium replaced half the medium on days 3 and 7. Germline CDR1 GTSNPN, CDR2 SVGIG (reference sequence). After removal of 4 bases from V and 5 bases from J, the junction contained 11 bases not matched to a gene. The CDR3 extends over 16 amino acids. TCRdb's copy holds only in-frame clones and misses some; the assay was immunoSEQ multiplex PCR. The data contain tens of thousands of clones, about 74% of them seen just once; the ten biggest clones take up over 2%.

The chain carries TRBV30 and TRBJ2-2; TRBD1 aligns across 9 bases. The receptor was derived from a human donor who received a COVID-19 vaccine. Specimen: CD4+ T cells from PBMCs cultured without peptide, collected after COVID-19 vaccination. In DNA form, the CDR3 reads TGTGCCTGGATCCCTCCGGGACAGGGTTTTACCGGGGAGCTGTTTTTT. Protein sequence: CAWIPPGQGFTGELFF. Full variable domain (outside the CDR3, taken from reference TRBV30 and TRBJ2-2): SQTIHQWPATLVQPVGSPLSLECTVEGTSNPNLYWYRQAAGRGLQLLFYSVGIGQISSEVPQNLSASRPQDRQFILSSKKLLLSDSGFYLCAWIPPGQGFTGELFFGEGSRLTVL.